This TCR beta chain came from a study of chemoradiotherapy in HPV16-positive cancers. Sequencing was performed with immunoSEQ multiplex PCR; in TCRdb, only in-frame clones are kept and a portion is missing. The sample lists 8,500 to 9,000 clones, less than 90% occurring once. Germline values: CDR1 SGHVS, CDR2 FQNEAQ. V was shortened by 2 bases and J by 2 bases, with 0 bases between the two germline ends. The CDR3 sequence is 11 residues long. J is TRBJ2-5 and V is TRBV7-8; D is ambiguous. The source of this sequence is a human donor with HPV-associated anogenital cancer. This sample comprised blood, obtained from a patient who underwent chemoradiotherapy. CDR3 region: CASSLQETQYF. The DNA for the CDR3 is TGTGCCAGCAGCTTACAAGAGACCCAGTACTTC.